The sequence of this T cell receptor beta chain was determined in a study of T cells after yellow fever vaccination. Whole-study findings and limits: Some clonotypes, a small share, were shared between CD4 and CD8 compartments.

Making TCR cDNA involved 5'RACE template switching, which added UMIs and a universal primer site. Each CDR3 protein is one row after TCRdb ran MiXCR on the 5' RACE reads. Of some 320,000 distinct CDR3 sequences listed, approximately 4% are singletons. The sample holds a few counts of this clonotype. Its antigen is unknown. The CDR3 length is 13 residues. V was cut by 2 bases and J by 2 bases, with 7 bases left in between. Germline CDR1 and CDR2: MNHEY and SVGAGI. The sample in question was PBMCs, obtained 15 days after the yellow fever booster vaccination. J is TRBJ2-7 and V is TRBV6-5, with no clear D. The sequence was obtained from a young man who received the YFV17D yellow fever vaccine. CDR3 sequence reads: CASSYKVPYEQYF. The CDR3 DNA is TGTGCCAGCAGTTACAAGGTCCCCTACGAGCAGTACTTC.